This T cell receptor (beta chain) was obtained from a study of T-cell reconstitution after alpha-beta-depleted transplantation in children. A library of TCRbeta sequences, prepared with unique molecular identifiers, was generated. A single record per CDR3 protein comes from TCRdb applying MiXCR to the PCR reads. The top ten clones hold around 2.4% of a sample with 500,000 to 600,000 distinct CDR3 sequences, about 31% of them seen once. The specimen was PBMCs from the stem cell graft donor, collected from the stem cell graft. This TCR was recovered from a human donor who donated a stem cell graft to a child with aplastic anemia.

The chain's CDR3 is CASTNPDRGVSEKLFF. Written as DNA, the CDR3 is TGTGCCAGCACTAACCCCGATCGGGGGGTCTCTGAAAAACTGTTTTTT. The rearrangement uses TRBV7-9 and TRBJ1-4, with TRBD1 as a possible D gene (5 bases). From germline, CDR1 is SEHNR and CDR2 FQNEAQ (reference sequence). The germline V and J ends were trimmed by 7 bases and 7 bases, with 22 bases remaining between them. The CDR3 spans 16 residues. Full variable domain (missing parts from reference TRBV7-9 and TRBJ1-4): DTGVSQNPRHKITKRGQNVTFRCDPISEHNRLYWYRQTLGQGPEFLTYFQNEAQLEKSRLLSDRFSAERPKGSFSTLEIQRTEQGDSAMYLCASTNPDRGVSEKLFFGSGTQLSVL.